The sequence of this T cell receptor (beta chain) was determined in a study of T cell responses to AZD1222 COVID-19 vaccine. Study-wide results and limits: Most donors were white British and more were female, and clonal diversity was possibly underestimated. The study identified only five to seven AZD1222 recipients as seropositive at baseline. There were vaccine-associated CD4 TCRs across spike, dominant at 160-218 and 743-854. After the peak T cell response, and only then, were repertoires sampled.

The germline CDR1 and CDR2 sequences are MNHEY and SVGAGI. Trimming took 6 bases from V and 7 from J, leaving 15 bases between them. The CDR3 runs to 14 residues. Remarks on this clone: Its specificity is unknown.

Sequenced by immunoSEQ multiplex PCR; TCRdb stores in-frame clones only, minus some. Here the sample spans around 140,000 clones, around 92% being singletons. Sequences were derived from peripheral blood, sampled 28 days after the second AZD1222 dose. The chain links TRBV6-5 to TRBJ1-4; tentatively, D is TRBD1 (6 bases). The receptor comes from an adult who received the AZD1222 COVID-19 vaccine. CDR3 protein: CASRGRGGTEKLFF. The CDR3 nucleotides are TGTGCCAGCAGGGGACGAGGGGGTACTGAAAAACTGTTTTTT.